The 25 T cell receptor beta chains below all came from one sample that was sequenced in a study of molecular identifiers for immune sequencing clone quantification. TCRdb re-analysed the PCR reads in MiXCR, keeping a single row per CDR3 protein. This sample has around 300,000 distinct CDR3 sequences, with 24% found just once. Sequences were obtained from naive CD8+ T cells from blood, with Jurkat cell RNA spiked in. Described subset: FACS-sorted CD8+CD4-CCR7+CD45RA+ naive T cells. These receptors originate from a human donor in good health. Some libraries in this study had Jurkat cell RNA spiked in.

Many counts were recorded for this clonotype. The V and J genes are TRBV6-5 and TRBJ2-3; maybe TRBD1 (6 bases). The CDR3 spans 14 residues. In germline, CDR1 is MNHEY, CDR2 SVGAGI. The V end lost 6 bases, the J end lost 6 bases, and 16 bases lay between the germline ends. DNA for the CDR3: TGTGCCAGCAGCACAGGGTTTTCCAGGGATACGCAGTATTTT. This sequence encodes CASSTGFSRDTQYF.

The chain joins TRBV4-3 to TRBJ2-7; no clear D. Looked up from germline, CDR1 is LGHNA and CDR2 is YSLEER. The CDR3 consists of 14 residues. Trimming removed 4 bases from V and 0 bases from J, with 10 bases in between. The CDR3, as DNA: TGCGCCAGCAGCCCTGACCGGAGCTCCTACGAGCAGTACTTC. This sequence encodes CASSPDRSSYEQYF.

The chain carries TRBV4-3 and TRBJ2-7, with a tentative D call TRBD1 (5 bases). The CDR3 is 15 amino acids. Germline V gene lookup returns CDR1 LGHNA and CDR2 YSLEER. Trimming pared 0 bases from V and 5 bases from J, leaving 14 bases between. CDR3 in amino acids: CASSQDRIGAHEQYF. The CDR3 nucleotides read TGCGCCAGCAGCCAAGATAGGATAGGGGCCCACGAGCAGTACTTC.

This clonotype was counted at least ten times. This chain connects TRBV6-6 to TRBJ2-7; the D gene is possibly TRBD1 (5 bases). Germline CDR1 reads MNHNY; CDR2 reads SVGAGI (reference sequence). The CDR3 is 12 amino acids. V was trimmed by 7 bases and J by 4 bases, leaving 11 bases between them. CDR3 protein: CASKQTEYEQYF. The CDR3 DNA is TGTGCCAGCAAACAGACAGAGTACGAGCAGTACTTC.

This clonotype showed up just a few times. The rearrangement links TRBV9 to TRBJ2-1; 7 nucleotides line up with TRBD2. Trimming cost V 0 bases and J 2 bases; bases outside gene matches: 2. The CDR3 extends over 15 amino acids. The germline gives CDR1 SGDLS, CDR2 YYNGEE. The CDR3 DNA is TGTGCCAGCAGCGTAGATGGGACTACCTACAATGAGCAGTTCTTC. This gives the protein CASSVDGTTYNEQFF.

There are many counts of this clonotype. Here the CDR3 DNA reads TGTGCCAGCAGCTTAGCGGGAGGCACGAACACTGAAGCTTTCTTT. This codes for CASSLAGGTNTEAFF. V and J are TRBV7-2 and TRBJ1-1; D ambiguous. V gave up 0 bases and J gave up 1 base, with 9 bases separating them. This CDR3 spans 15 amino acids. From germline, CDR1 is SGHTA and CDR2 FQGNSA.

This clonotype was observed a handful of times. This rearrangement joins TRBV20-1 to TRBJ1-2; no definite D call. CDR1 DFQATT and CDR2 SNEGSKA come from the germline V gene (reference sequence). With 4 bases removed from V and 5 bases from J, the gap between germline ends came to 8 bases. The CDR3 totals 11 residues. CDR3 nucleotides: TGCAGTGCTAATACCGAATATGGCTACACCTTC. It codes for CSANTEYGYTF.

The chain links TRBV11-1 to TRBJ2-5; weak D call: TRBD2 (6 bases). The V end was cut by 0 bases, the J end by 4 bases, with 15 bases between. Germline V gives CDR1 SGHAT, CDR2 FQDESV (reference sequence). The CDR3 is 16 amino acids. CDR3 nucleotide sequence: TGTGCCAGCAGCTTAGCGAAAAGCGCCGGGGGAGAGACCCAGTACTTC. Protein sequence: CASSLAKSAGGETQYF.

Concerning this clonotype itself: This may come from a read error, since a much larger clone is one base off. This chain links TRBV29-1 with TRBJ2-2; D perhaps matches TRBD2 (5 bases). From germline, CDR1 is SQVTM and CDR2 ANQGSEA. The CDR3 is made up of 13 amino acids. In DNA form, the CDR3 reads TGCAGCGGAACCGGCGCCTACACCGGGGAGCCGTTTTTT. Encoded protein: CSGTGAYTGEPFF.

About this clonotype: At one end, the junction sequence differs from germline, possibly due to a read error. J is TRBJ2-7 and V is TRBV13; tentative D call: TRBD1 (6 bases). Germline V gene sequence: CDR1 PRHDT, CDR2 FYEKMQ (reference sequence). The CDR3 is 15 amino acids. In DNA form, the CDR3 reads TGTGCCAGCAGCTTACCTATACAGGGTGCCTACGCGCAGTACTTC. Encoded protein: CASSLPIQGAYAQYF.

The V call is TRBV10-3, the J call TRBJ1-1, with D possibly being TRBD1 (5 bases). This CDR3 has 13 residues. V gave up 2 bases and J gave up 4 bases, with 8 bases separating them. CDR1 and CDR2 (germline): ENHRY, SYGVKD. DNA for the CDR3: TGTGCCATCAGTGAGGGGGGGGGCACTGAAGCTTTCTTT. Residues: CAISEGGGTEAFF.

For this clonotype: This may arise from a read error, as a much more abundant clone is one base away. The CDR3 here is CSGETAYEQCF. As DNA, the CDR3 is TGCAGCGGGGAAACTGCCTACGAGCAGTGCTTC. The chain uses TRBV29-1 and TRBJ2-7; D remains unclear. The V gene's germline CDR1 is SQVTM and CDR2 ANQGSEA. CDR3 length equals 11 residues.

The rearrangement uses TRBV12-3 or TRBV12-4 and TRBJ2-3, with 10 bases aligning to TRBD2. Unmatched junction bases numbered 8, after V lost 4 bases and J lost 1 base. The CDR3 covers 17 residues. The CDR3 sequence: CASSYRLAGSGTDTQYF. The CDR3 bases are TGTGCCAGCAGTTATCGACTAGCGGGCAGTGGCACAGATACGCAGTATTTT.

As regards this clonotype: This may arise from a read error, as a much more abundant clone is one base away. The gene calls are TRBV29-1 and TRBJ1-3, with a tentative D call TRBD1 (5 bases). CDR3 length: 15 residues. Trimming took off 4 bases at V and 0 bases at J, with 13 bases between the two ends. Germline assignment: CDR1 SQVTM and CDR2 ANQGSEA. Here the CDR3 reads CSVVSGASSGNTIYF. Written as DNA, the CDR3 is TGCAGCGTTGTGTCTGGGGCGAGCTCTGGAAACACCATATATTTT.

In its sample, this clonotype was seen many times. The chain employs TRBV7-6 and TRBJ1-6; 9 nucleotides line up with TRBD1. V was pared by 4 bases and J by 9 bases, with 4 bases of the junction left unmatched. The CDR3 runs 14 residues. The V gene's germline CDR1 is SGHVS and CDR2 FNYEAQ. The CDR3 DNA is TGTGCCAGCAGCTCGGGACAGGGTAGTTCACCCCTCCACTTT. Translated, it gives CASSSGQGSSPLHF.

The sample holds a few counts of this clonotype. V and J are TRBV7-3 and TRBJ2-2; 8 nucleotides align to TRBD1. CDR1 SGHTA and CDR2 FQGTGA come from the germline V gene. V shed 4 bases and J 1 base; nucleotides not matched to a gene: 2. This CDR3 region has 15 residues. For the CDR3, the DNA is TGTGCCAGCAGCTACGACAGGGGGAACACCGGGGAGCTGTTTTTT. Translation: CASSYDRGNTGELFF.

There are a few counts of this clonotype. This sequence joins TRBV10-2 and TRBJ2-5; D may correspond to TRBD1 or TRBD2 (6 bases each). The ends were cut back, 6 bases at V and 4 bases at J, with 12 bases in the middle. CDR3 length: 13 residues. From germline, CDR1 is WSHSY and CDR2 SAAADI. In DNA form, the CDR3 reads TGCGCCAGCAGCGGGGGCTTGCGAGAGACCCAGTACTTC. Translation: CASSGGLRETQYF.

This clonotype was seen many times. The V and J genes are TRBV2 and TRBJ1-2; no firm D call. The length of the CDR3 is 14 residues. V shed 3 bases and J shed 1 base, with 9 bases lying between them. Germline values: CDR1 SNHLY, CDR2 FYNNEI. CDR3 nucleotide sequence: TGTGCCAGCAGTGAGTTCGTCGTTAACTATGGCTACACCTTC. Translation gives CASSEFVVNYGYTF. The full variable domain, rest sourced from reference TRBV2 and TRBJ1-2, is EPEVTQTPSHQVTQMGQEVILRCVPISNHLYFYWYRQILGQKVEFLVSFYNNEISEKSEIFDDQFSVERPDGSNFTLKIRSTKLEDSAMYFCASSEFVVNYGYTFGSGTRLTVV.

As concerns this clonotype: A single base separates this from a much larger clone, so it may be a read error. The J gene is TRBJ1-1, the V gene TRBV29-1, with D uncertain. Germline V CDR1 and CDR2: SQVTM, ANQGSEA. V lost 3 bases, J lost 10 bases, and 12 bases lay in between. The CDR3 runs 11 residues. The CDR3 sequence is CSVDAGLGAFF. The CDR3 DNA sequence: TGCAGCGTTGATGCAGGTCTGGGAGCTTTCTTT.

The V gene is TRBV9, the J gene TRBJ1-4; possible D gene TRBD1, 5 bases. Trimming removed 2 bases at V and 7 bases at J, with 12 bases between. The germline CDR1 and CDR2 sequences are SGDLS and YYNGEE. This CDR3 region has 14 residues. CDR3 bases: TGTGCCAGCAGCGTTGGGGCCTACGGTGAAAAACTGTTTTTT. Encoded protein: CASSVGAYGEKLFF.

This clonotype was counted at least ten times. The genes are TRBV6-5 and TRBJ1-2; 7 bases agree with TRBD1. The length of the CDR3 is 13 residues. V gave up 6 bases and J gave up 7 bases; unmatched junction bases: 8. The germline V gene has CDR1 MNHEY and CDR2 SVGAGI. The CDR3 loop is CASSRQGRPGYTF. CDR3 DNA: TGTGCCAGCAGCCGACAGGGTAGGCCTGGCTACACCTTC.

About this clonotype: This may stem from a read error, because a much larger clone lies one nucleotide away. The chain combines TRBV5-1 with TRBJ2-7; D unresolved. Germline V lookup: CDR1 SGHRS, CDR2 YFSETQ. The CDR3 runs 14 residues. This CDR3 reads CASSFLATAYAQYF. The CDR3 coding sequence is TGCGCCAGCAGCTTTCTTGCAACGGCCTACGCGCAGTACTTC.

This clonotype was counted a few times. The chain combines TRBV12-3 or TRBV12-4 with TRBJ2-5, with unresolved D. CDR3 size: 19 residues. V was trimmed by 6 bases and J by 2 bases, leaving 28 bases between them. In DNA form, the CDR3 reads TGTGCCAGCAGCCCGCCCGTGAAATCGGACGGTTCAGGTCAAGAGACCCAGTACTTC. It specifies CASSPPVKSDGSGQETQYF.

This clonotype has a count of ten or more. The genes are TRBV5-6 and TRBJ1-1; no reliable D call. V was pared by 2 bases and J by 3 bases, with 5 bases between. Germline V gives CDR1 SGHDT, CDR2 YYEEEE. The CDR3 runs to 12 residues. CDR3 loop: CASSFSYTEAFF. The CDR3, as DNA: TGTGCCAGCAGCTTTAGTTACACTGAAGCTTTCTTT.

This clonotype has at least ten counts. The rearrangement uses TRBV7-8 and TRBJ2-3; a possible D gene is TRBD2 (6 bases). In germline, CDR1 is SGHVS, CDR2 FQNEAQ. This CDR3 is 12 amino acids long. V dropped 7 bases and J dropped 10 bases, with 15 bases sitting between them. In DNA form, the CDR3 reads TGTGCCAGCACCGTGACGGGGGACGCGCAGTATTTT. It is translated as CASTVTGDAQYF.